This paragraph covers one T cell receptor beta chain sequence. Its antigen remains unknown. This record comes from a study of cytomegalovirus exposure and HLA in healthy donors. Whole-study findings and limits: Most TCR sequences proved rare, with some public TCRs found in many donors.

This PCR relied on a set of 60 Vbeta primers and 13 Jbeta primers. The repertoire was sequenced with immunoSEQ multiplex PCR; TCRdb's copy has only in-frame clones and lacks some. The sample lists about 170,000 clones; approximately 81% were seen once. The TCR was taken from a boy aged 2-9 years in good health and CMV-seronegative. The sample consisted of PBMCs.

In DNA form, the CDR3 reads TGTGCCAGCAGCCACTGGGTTCGGGGGATTGGCTATGGCTACACCTTC. The encoded protein is CASSHWVRGIGYGYTF. The chain couples TRBV5-6 to TRBJ1-2, with a tentative D call TRBD1 (5 bases). V lost 4 bases, J lost 4 bases, and 20 bases lay in between. The CDR3 sequence is 16 residues long. Germline loops: CDR1 SGHDT, CDR2 YYEEEE.